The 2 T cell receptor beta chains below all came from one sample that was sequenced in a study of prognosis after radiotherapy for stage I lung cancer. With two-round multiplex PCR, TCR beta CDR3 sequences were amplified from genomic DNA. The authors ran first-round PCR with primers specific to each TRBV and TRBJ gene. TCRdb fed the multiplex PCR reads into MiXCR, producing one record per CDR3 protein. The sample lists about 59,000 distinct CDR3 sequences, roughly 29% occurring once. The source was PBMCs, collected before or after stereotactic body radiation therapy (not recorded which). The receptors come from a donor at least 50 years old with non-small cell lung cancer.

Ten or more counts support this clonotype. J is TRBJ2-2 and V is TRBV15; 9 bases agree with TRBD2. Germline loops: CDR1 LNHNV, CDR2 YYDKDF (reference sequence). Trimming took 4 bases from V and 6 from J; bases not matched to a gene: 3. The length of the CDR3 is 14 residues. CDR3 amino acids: CATSTGTSSGELFF. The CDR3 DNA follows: TGTGCCACCAGCACAGGGACTAGCTCCGGGGAGCTGTTTTTT.

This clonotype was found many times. The CDR3, as DNA: TGTGCCAGTAGAAGAGTCGGGCAGGGGGTTGAAAAACTGTTTTTT. Residues: CASRRVGQGVEKLFF. The chain has TRBV19 and TRBJ1-4; TRBD1 matches at 7 bases. The CDR3 loop spans 15 amino acids. V gave up 6 bases and J gave up 7 bases; unmatched junction bases: 11. Germline CDR1 reads LNHDA; CDR2 reads SQIVND (reference sequence).